This T cell receptor (beta chain) was documented in a study of blood T cell repertoires in COVID-19. Some clones are missing from TCRdb's copy, which holds only in-frame ones; the method was immunoSEQ multiplex PCR. This sample has over 150,000 clones, with roughly 84% found just once. Sequenced: peripheral blood. The receptor's source is a man between 18 and 35 years old with active or convalescent COVID-19.

The CDR3 DNA reads TGTGCCAGCAGTTACACCCGGGGGGGCGAGCAGTACTTC. The encoded protein is CASSYTRGGEQYF. This sequence joins TRBV6-5 and TRBJ2-7; TRBD2 matches at 8 bases. Germline trimming cut 2 bases from V and 6 bases from J; bases unmatched to any gene: 3. Germline CDR1 reads MNHEY; CDR2 reads SVGAGI. The CDR3 is 13 residues long.